The clone carrying this T cell receptor (beta chain) was detected only once. What it recognizes is unknown. Germline V gives CDR1 MNHEY, CDR2 SVGAGI. This CDR3 region has 14 residues. J gave up 7 bases and V 6 bases, and 3 bases lay outside the gene matches. The PCR employed 60 Vbeta primers together with 13 Jbeta primers. The protocol was immunoSEQ multiplex PCR, while the TCRdb copy is restricted to in-frame clones and leaves out a portion. Of approximately 150,000 clones in the sample, 75% to 90% are singletons; the top ten hold about 7%. These data come from a study of cytomegalovirus exposure and HLA in healthy donors. Study-wide findings and caveats: Serostatus for CMV was the only available immune exposure information. Within the data, a cluster of highly shared sequence variants was likely a sequencing artifact.

The source of this sequence is a young man in good health and CMV-seropositive. The rearrangement uses TRBV6-5 and TRBJ2-1, with 13 bases identical to TRBD2. The specimen sequenced was PBMCs. CDR3 DNA sequence: TGTGCCAGCAGCCGGACTAGCGGGAGTAATGAGCAGTTCTTC. Residues: CASSRTSGSNEQFF.